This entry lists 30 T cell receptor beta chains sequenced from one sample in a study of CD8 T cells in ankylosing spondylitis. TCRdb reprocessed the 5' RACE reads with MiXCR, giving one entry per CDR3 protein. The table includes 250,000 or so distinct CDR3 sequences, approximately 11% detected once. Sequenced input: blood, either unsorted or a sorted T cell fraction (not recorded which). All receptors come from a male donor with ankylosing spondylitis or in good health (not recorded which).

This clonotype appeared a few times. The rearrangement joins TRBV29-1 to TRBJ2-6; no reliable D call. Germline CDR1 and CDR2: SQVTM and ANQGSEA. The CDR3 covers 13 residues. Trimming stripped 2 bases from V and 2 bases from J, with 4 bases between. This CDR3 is CSVESTGANVLTF. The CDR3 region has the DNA TGCAGCGTTGAAAGTACTGGGGCCAACGTCCTGACTTTC.

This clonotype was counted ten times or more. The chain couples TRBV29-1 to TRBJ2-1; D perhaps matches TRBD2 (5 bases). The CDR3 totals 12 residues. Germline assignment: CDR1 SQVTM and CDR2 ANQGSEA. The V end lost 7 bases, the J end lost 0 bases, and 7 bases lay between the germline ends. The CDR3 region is CSGTYSYNEQFF. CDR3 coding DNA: TGCAGCGGGACTTACTCCTACAATGAGCAGTTCTTC.

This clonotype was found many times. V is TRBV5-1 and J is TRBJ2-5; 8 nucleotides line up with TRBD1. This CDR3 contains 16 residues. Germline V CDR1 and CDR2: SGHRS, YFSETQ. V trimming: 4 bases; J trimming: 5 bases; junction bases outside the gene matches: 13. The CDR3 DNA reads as TGCGCCAGCAGCCCTGACCGGACAGGGACATGGGAGACCCAGTACTTC. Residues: CASSPDRTGTWETQYF. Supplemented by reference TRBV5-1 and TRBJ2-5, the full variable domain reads KAGVTQTPRYLIKTRGQQVTLSCSPISGHRSVSWYQQTPGQGLQFLFEYFSETQRNKGNFPGRFSGRQFSNSRSEMNVSTLELGDSALYLCASSPDRTGTWETQYFGPGTRLLVL.

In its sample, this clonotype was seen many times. Here the CDR3 reads CASSYGTVNQPQHF. The CDR3 coding sequence is TGTGCCAGCAGCTACGGGACAGTGAATCAGCCCCAGCATTTT. The rearrangement joins TRBV12-3 or TRBV12-4 to TRBJ1-5, with 7 nucleotides matching TRBD1. V lost 6 bases, J lost 4 bases, and 6 bases stayed unmatched. The CDR3 contains 14 residues.

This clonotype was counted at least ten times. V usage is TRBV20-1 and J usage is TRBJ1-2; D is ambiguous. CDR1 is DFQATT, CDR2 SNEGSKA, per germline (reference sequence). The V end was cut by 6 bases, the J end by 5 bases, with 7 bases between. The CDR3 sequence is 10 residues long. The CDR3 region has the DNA TGCAGTGCCCCAGGTTATGGCTACACCTTC. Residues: CSAPGYGYTF.

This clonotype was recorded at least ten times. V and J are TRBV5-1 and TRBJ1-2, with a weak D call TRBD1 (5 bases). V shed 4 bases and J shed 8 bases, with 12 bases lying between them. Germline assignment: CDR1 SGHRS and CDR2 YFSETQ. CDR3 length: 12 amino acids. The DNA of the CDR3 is TGCGCCAGCAGCCTTCAGGGTGGCGGCTACACCTTC. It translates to CASSLQGGGYTF.

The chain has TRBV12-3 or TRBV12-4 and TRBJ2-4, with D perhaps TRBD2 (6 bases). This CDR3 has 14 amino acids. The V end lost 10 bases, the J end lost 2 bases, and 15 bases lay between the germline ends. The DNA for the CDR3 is TGTGCCACCCTGAGGGGAGGCACCAAAAACATTCAGTACTTC. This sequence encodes CATLRGGTKNIQYF.

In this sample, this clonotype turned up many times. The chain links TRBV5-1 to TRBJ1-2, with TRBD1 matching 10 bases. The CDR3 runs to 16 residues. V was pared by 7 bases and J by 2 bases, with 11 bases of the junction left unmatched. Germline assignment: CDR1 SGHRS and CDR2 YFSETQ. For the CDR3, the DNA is TGCGCCAGCCGAAATTTGGGACAGGGGAAGAACTATGGCTACACCTTC. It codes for CASRNLGQGKNYGYTF. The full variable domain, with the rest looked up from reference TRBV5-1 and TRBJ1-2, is KAGVTQTPRYLIKTRGQQVTLSCSPISGHRSVSWYQQTPGQGLQFLFEYFSETQRNKGNFPGRFSGRQFSNSRSEMNVSTLELGDSALYLCASRNLGQGKNYGYTFGSGTRLTVV.

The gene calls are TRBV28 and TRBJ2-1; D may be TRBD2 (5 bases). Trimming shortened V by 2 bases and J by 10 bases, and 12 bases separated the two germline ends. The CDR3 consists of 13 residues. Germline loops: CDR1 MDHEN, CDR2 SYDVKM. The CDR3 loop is CASSLQSGGEQFF. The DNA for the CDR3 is TGTGCCAGCAGTTTACAGAGCGGCGGCGAGCAGTTCTTC.

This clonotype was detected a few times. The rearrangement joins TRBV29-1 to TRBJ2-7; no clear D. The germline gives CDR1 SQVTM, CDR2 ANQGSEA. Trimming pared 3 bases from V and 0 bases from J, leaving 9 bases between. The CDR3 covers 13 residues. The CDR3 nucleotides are TGCAGCGTTGACAAGGCAAACTCCTACGAGCAGTACTTC. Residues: CSVDKANSYEQYF.

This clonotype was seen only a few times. CDR3 DNA sequence: TGTGCCAGCAGTTGGACAGGGGGTTACAATGAGCAGTTCTTC. Translating gives CASSWTGGYNEQFF. The chain is built from TRBV6-5 and TRBJ2-1, with 10 bases identical to TRBD1. The trim removed 4 bases at V and 4 bases at J, leaving 1 base unmatched. The CDR3 length is 14 residues. CDR1 is MNHEY, CDR2 SVGAGI, per germline.

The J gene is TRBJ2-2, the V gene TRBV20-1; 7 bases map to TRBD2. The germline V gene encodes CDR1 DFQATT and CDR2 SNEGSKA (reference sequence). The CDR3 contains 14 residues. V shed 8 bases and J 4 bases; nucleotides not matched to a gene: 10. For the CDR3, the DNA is TGCAGTTTCCAGGGAGGGTCGGGCACCGGGGAGCTGTTTTTT. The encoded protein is CSFQGGSGTGELFF.

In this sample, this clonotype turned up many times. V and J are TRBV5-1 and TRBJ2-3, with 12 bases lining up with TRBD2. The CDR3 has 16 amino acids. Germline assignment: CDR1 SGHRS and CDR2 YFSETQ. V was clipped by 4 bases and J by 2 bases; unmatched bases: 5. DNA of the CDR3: TGCGCCAGCAGCCCCCGGACTAGCGGGATCACAGATACGCAGTATTTT. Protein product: CASSPRTSGITDTQYF.

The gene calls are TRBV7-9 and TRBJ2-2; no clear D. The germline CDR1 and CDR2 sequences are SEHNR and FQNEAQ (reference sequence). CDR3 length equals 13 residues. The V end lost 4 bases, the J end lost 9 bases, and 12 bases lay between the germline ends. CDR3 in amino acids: CASSSLPDRELFF. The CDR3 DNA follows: TGTGCCAGCAGCTCACTTCCGGACCGGGAGCTGTTTTTT.

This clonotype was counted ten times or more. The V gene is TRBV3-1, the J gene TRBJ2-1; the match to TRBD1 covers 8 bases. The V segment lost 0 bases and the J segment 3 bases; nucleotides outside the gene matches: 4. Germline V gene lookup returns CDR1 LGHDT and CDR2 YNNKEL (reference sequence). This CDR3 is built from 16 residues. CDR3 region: CASSQDPGQGYNEQFF. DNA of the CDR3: TGTGCCAGCAGCCAAGATCCAGGACAGGGCTACAATGAGCAGTTCTTC.

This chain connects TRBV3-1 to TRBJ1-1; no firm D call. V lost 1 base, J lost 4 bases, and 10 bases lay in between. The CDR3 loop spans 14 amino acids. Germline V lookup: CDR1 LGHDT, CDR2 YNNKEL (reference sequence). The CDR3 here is CASSQAAGSTEAFF. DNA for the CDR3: TGTGCCAGCAGCCAAGCTGCGGGGAGCACTGAAGCTTTCTTT.

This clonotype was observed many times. The DNA for the CDR3 is TGTGCCAGCAGCCCCATCTTGGGGCTTGAGACCCAGTACTTC. This encodes CASSPILGLETQYF. The chain has TRBV7-9 and TRBJ2-5; a weak D match, TRBD1 (5 bases). Germline V gene data show CDR1 as SEHNR and CDR2 as FQNEAQ (reference sequence). CDR3 length equals 14 residues. Trimming shortened V by 5 bases and J by 5 bases, and 15 bases separated the two germline ends.

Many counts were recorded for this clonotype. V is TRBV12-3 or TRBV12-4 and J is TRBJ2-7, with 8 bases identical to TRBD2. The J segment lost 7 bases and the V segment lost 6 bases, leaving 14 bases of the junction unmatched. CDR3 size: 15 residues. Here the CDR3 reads CASSLISGAAQEQYF. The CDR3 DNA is TGTGCCAGCAGCCTCATTAGCGGGGCGGCCCAAGAGCAGTACTTC.

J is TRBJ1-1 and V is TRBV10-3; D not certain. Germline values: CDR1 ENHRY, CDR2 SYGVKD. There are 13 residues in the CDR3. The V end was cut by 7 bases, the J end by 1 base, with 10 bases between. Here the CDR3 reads CAIKVQENTEAFF. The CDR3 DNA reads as TGTGCCATCAAGGTGCAGGAGAACACTGAAGCTTTCTTT.

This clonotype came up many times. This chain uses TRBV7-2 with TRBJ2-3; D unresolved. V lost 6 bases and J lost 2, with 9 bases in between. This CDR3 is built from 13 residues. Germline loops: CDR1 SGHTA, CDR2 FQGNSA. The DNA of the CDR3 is TGTGCCAGCAGACCCGGTAACACAGATACGCAGTATTTT. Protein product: CASRPGNTDTQYF.

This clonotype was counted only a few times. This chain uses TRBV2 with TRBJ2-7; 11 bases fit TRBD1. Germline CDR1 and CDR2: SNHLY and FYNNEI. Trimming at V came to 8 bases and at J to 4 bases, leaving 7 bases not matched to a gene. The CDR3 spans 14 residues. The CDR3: CASGYGQGAYEQYF. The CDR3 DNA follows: TGTGCCAGCGGTTATGGACAGGGGGCTTACGAGCAGTACTTC.

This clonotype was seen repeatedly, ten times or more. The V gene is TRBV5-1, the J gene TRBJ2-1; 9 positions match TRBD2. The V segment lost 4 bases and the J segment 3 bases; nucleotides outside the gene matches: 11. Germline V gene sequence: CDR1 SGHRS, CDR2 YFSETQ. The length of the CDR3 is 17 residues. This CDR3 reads CASSSWTSDHFYNEQFF. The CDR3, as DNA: TGCGCCAGCAGCAGCTGGACTAGCGACCACTTCTACAATGAGCAGTTCTTC.

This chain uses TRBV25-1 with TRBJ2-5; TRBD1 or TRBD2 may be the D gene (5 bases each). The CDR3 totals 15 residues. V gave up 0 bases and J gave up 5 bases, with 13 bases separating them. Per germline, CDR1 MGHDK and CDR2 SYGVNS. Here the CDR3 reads CASSEYGTSGETQYF. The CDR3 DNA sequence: TGTGCCAGCAGTGAATACGGGACCTCCGGGGAGACCCAGTACTTC.

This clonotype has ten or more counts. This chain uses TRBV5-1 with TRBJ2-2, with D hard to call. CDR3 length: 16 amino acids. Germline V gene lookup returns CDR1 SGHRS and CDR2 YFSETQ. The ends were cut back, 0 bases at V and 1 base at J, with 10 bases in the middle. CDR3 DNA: TGCGCCAGCAGCTTGGCCTGGGCAGGGAACACCGGGGAGCTGTTTTTT. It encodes CASSLAWAGNTGELFF. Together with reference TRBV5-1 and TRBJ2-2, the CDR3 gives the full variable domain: KAGVTQTPRYLIKTRGQQVTLSCSPISGHRSVSWYQQTPGQGLQFLFEYFSETQRNKGNFPGRFSGRQFSNSRSEMNVSTLELGDSALYLCASSLAWAGNTGELFFGEGSRLTVL.

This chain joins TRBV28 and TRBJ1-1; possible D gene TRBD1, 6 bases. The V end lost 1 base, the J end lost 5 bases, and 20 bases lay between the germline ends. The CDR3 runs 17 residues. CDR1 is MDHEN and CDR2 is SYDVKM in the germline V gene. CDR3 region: CASSLLTPTGRRTEAFF. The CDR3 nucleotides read TGTGCCAGCAGTTTATTGACTCCGACAGGCCGAAGGACTGAAGCTTTCTTT.

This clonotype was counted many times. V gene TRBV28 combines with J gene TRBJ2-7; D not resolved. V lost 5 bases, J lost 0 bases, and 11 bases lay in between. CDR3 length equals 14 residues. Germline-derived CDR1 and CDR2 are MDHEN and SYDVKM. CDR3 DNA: TGTGCCAGCAGTCCAAACAGCTACTCCTACGAGCAGTACTTC. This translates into CASSPNSYSYEQYF. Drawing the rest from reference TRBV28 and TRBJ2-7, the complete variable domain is DVKVTQSSRYLVKRTGEKVFLECVQDMDHENMFWYRQDPGLGLRLIYFSYDVKMKEKGDIPEGYSVSREKKERFSLILESASTNQTSMYLCASSPNSYSYEQYFGPGTRLTVT.

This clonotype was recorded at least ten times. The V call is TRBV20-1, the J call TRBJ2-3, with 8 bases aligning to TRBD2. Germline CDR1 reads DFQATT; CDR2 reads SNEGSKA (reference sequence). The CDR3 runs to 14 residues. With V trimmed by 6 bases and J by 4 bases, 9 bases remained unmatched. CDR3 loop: CSAPSGRGSDTQYF. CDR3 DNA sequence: TGCAGTGCCCCGAGCGGGAGAGGATCAGATACGCAGTATTTT.

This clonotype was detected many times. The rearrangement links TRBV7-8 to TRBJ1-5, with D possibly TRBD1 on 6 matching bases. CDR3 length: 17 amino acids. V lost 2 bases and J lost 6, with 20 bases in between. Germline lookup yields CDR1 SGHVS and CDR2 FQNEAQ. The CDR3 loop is CASSLPNRVKGSQPQHF. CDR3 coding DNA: TGTGCCAGCAGCTTACCGAACAGGGTGAAAGGGAGTCAGCCCCAGCATTTT.

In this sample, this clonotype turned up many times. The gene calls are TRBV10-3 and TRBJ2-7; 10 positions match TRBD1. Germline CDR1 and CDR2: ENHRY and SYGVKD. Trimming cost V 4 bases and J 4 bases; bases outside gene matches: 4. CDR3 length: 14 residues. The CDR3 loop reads CAISVSGQGYEQYF. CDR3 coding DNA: TGTGCCATCAGTGTTTCGGGACAGGGGTACGAGCAGTACTTC.

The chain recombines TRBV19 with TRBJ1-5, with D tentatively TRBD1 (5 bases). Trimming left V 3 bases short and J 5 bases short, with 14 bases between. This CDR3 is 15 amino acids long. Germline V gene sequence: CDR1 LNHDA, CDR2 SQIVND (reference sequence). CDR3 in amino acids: CASSIFAAGDQPQHF. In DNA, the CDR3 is TGTGCCAGTAGTATCTTCGCCGCGGGGGATCAGCCCCAGCATTTT.